This T cell receptor (beta chain) originates from a study of blood T cells in healthy people across ages. This clonotype showed up just once. The antigen remains unidentified. Study-level findings and limits: Long-lived donors had more naive CD4+ cells and higher diversity than aged donors.

Alongside a J-beta primer mix, a sample-barcoded 5' primer served in a second PCR lasting 7 to 11 cycles. Via MiXCR, TCRdb re-called the 5' RACE reads, giving one row per CDR3 protein. This table has under 2,000,000 distinct CDR3 sequences, around half appearing once. This TCR was sampled from a woman between 40 and 55 years old in good health. What was sequenced was blood.

The CDR3 loop reads CAISELAQGNTEAFF. CDR3 DNA sequence: TGTGCCATCAGTGAGTTGGCACAGGGGAACACTGAAGCTTTCTTT. V gene TRBV10-3 combines with J gene TRBJ1-1; D possibly corresponds to TRBD1 (6 bases). The CDR3 runs to 15 residues. Germline values: CDR1 ENHRY, CDR2 SYGVKD. The germline V and J ends were trimmed by 1 base and 1 base, with 10 bases remaining between them.